This T cell receptor (beta chain) was captured by sequencing in a study of blood T cell repertoires in COVID-19. Study-level information: Acute-phase and convalescent COVID-19 samples originated in the United States, Italy and Spain.

As processed by the authors: For nucleated cells, counts were estimated from reference gene primer amplification. This table comes from immunoSEQ multiplex PCR, and its TCRdb copy is limited to in-frame clones, with some not included. V and J calls and clone size are as listed in that table; D and trimming were resolved from the DNA. The repertoire holds 150,000 or so clones, with roughly 80% as singletons. What was sequenced was peripheral blood. The sequence came from a woman aged 55-75 years with acute or convalescent COVID-19.

CDR3 protein: CASSQDTGGETQYF. Written as DNA, the CDR3 is TGTGCCAGCAGCCAAGACACAGGGGGGGAGACCCAGTACTTC. The chain uses TRBV3-1 (or the pseudogene TRBV3-2) and TRBJ2-5; 8 nucleotides agree with TRBD1. Germline values: CDR1 LGHDT, CDR2 YNNKEL (reference sequence). V was pared by 0 bases and J by 5 bases, with 2 bases of the junction left unmatched. The CDR3 consists of 14 residues.